Included here is one T cell receptor (beta chain) sequence, with context. The sample comes from a study of blood T cell repertoires in COVID-19. About the research overall: The cDNA or gDNA used as material had been derived from T cells, B-cell-depleted T cells, or PBMCs.

Original processing methods: Amplification of reference gene primers was used by the study to estimate nucleated cell counts. Libraries were prepared by immunoSEQ multiplex PCR; TCRdb keeps only in-frame clonotypes and omits some of them. The V and J calls and clone size are taken from that table; D and trimming were inferred from the DNA. The repertoire consists of fewer than 400,000 clones, with about 87% occurring once and the leading ten covering around 3%. Germline V lookup: CDR1 SGHTA, CDR2 FQGNSA. V lost 5 bases, J lost 8 bases, and 11 bases stayed unmatched. The CDR3 spans 15 residues. This chain joins TRBV7-2 and TRBJ2-1, with 8 bases that match TRBD1. This receptor was identified in a human donor in a cohort sampled during active COVID-19. Material for sequencing was peripheral blood. CDR3 loop: CASSPTGGLDDEQFF. Here the CDR3 DNA reads TGTGCCAGCAGCCCCACAGGGGGTCTCGACGATGAGCAGTTCTTC. The variable domain in full, with the rest retrieved from reference TRBV7-2 and TRBJ2-1, is GAGVSQSPSNKVTEKGKDVELRCDPISGHTALYWYRQSLGQGLEFLIYFQGNSAPDKSGLPSDRFSAERTGGSVSTLTIQRTQQEDSAVYLCASSPTGGLDDEQFFGPGTRLTVL.